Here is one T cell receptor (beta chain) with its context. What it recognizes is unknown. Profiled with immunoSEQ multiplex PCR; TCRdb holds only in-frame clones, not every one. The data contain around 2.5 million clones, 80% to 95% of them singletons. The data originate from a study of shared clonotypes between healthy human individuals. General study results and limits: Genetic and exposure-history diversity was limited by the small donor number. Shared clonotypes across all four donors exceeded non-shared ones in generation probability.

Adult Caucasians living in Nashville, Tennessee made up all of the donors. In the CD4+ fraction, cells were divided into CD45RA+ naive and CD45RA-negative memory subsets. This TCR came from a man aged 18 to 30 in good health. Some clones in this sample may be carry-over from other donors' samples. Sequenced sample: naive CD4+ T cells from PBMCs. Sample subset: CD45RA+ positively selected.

CDR3 in DNA: TGTGCCAGCACCCGGACAGTAAACACTGAAGCTTTCTTT. Encoded protein: CASTRTVNTEAFF. J is TRBJ1-1 and V is TRBV28; D is possibly TRBD1 (6 bases). Germline V gene sequence: CDR1 MDHEN, CDR2 SYDVKM. The CDR3 spans 13 residues. V was cut by 7 bases and J by 2 bases, with 11 bases left in between.